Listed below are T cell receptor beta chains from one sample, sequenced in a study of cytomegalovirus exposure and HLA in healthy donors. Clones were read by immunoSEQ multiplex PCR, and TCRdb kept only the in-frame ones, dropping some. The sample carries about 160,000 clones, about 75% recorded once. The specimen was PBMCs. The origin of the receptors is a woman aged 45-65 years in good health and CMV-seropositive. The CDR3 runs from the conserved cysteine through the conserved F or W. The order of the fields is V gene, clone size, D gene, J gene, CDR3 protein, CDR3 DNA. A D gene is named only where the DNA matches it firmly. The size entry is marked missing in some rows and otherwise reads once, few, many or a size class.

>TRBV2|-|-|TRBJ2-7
CASSEDREGYEQYF
TGTGCCAGCAGTGAAGACAGGGAGGGTTACGAGCAGTACTTC
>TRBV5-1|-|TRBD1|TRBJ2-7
CASGHGQGAYEQYF
TGCGCCAGCGGCCACGGACAGGGGGCTTACGAGCAGTACTTC
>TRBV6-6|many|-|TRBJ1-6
CASSPTGISPLHF
TGTGCCAGCAGCCCTACAGGGATCTCACCCCTCCACTTT
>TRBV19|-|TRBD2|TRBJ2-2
CATKLAGGGTGELFF
TGTGCCACTAAGCTGGCGGGGGGGGGCACCGGGGAGCTGTTTTTT
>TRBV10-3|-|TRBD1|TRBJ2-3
CAISKDRGLTDTQYF
TGTGCCATCAGTAAAGACAGGGGGCTAACAGATACGCAGTATTTT
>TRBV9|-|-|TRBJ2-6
CASNLRGYGANVLTF
TGTGCCAGCAACCTGAGAGGGTATGGGGCCAACGTCCTGACTTTC
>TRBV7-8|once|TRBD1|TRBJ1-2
CASSLGTGDGYTF
TGTGCCAGCAGCCTCGGGACAGGGGATGGCTACACCTTC
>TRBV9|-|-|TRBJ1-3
CASSVERAGNTIYF
TGTGCCAGCAGCGTAGAGAGGGCTGGAAACACCATATATTTT
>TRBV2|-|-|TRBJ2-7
CASRLIASGEQYF
TGTGCCAGCCGGTTAATCGCCTCGGGGGAGCAGTACTTC
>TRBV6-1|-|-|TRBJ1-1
CASTPTVNTEAFF
TGTGCCAGCACCCCGACAGTGAACACTGAAGCTTTCTTT
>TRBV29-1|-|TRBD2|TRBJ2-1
CSVEDGRGGFF
TGCAGCGTTGAAGACGGGCGGGGGGGTTTCTTC
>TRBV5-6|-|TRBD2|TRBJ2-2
CASSPGRWAGELFF
TGTGCCAGCAGCCCCGGGAGGTGGGCCGGGGAGCTGTTTTTT
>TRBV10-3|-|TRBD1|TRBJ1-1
CAIRGQMNTEAFF
TGTGCCATCCGGGGACAGATGAACACTGAAGCTTTCTTT
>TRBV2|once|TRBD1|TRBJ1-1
CASSDWTGNTEAFF
TGTGCCAGCAGTGACTGGACAGGGAACACTGAAGCTTTCTTT
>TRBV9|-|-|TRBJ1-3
CASSVDGSSGNTIYF
TGTGCCAGCAGCGTAGACGGGAGCTCTGGAAACACCATATATTTT
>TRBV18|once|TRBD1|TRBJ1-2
CASSPEDRVHGYTF
TGTGCCAGCTCACCTGAGGACAGGGTCCATGGCTACACCTTC
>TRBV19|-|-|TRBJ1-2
CASSIGSVERGYTF
TGTGCCAGTAGTATAGGATCGGTAGAACGTGGCTACACCTTC
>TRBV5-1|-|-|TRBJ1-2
CASRQGLNPNYGYTF
TGCGCCAGCAGGCAGGGTCTGAACCCTAACTATGGCTACACCTTC
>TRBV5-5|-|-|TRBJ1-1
CASSVLGRTNTEAFF
TGTGCCAGCAGCGTACTGGGGAGAACGAACACTGAAGCTTTCTTT
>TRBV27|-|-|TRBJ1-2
CASSRIWGGGYGYTF
TGTGCCAGCAGCCGTATATGGGGCGGCGGCTATGGCTACACCTTC
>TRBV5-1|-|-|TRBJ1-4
CASSLAGGLTTNEKLFF
TGCGCCAGCAGCTTGGCTGGAGGGTTGACAACTAATGAAAAACTGTTTTTT
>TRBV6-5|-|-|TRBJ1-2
CASSYSGRGDGYTF
TGTGCCAGCAGTTACTCGGGGAGGGGGGATGGCTACACCTTC
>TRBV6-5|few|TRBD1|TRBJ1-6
CASRTGDNSPLHF
TGTGCCAGCCGGACAGGGGATAATTCACCCCTCCACTTT
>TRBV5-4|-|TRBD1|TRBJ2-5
CASSFQGAGETQYF
TGTGCCAGCAGCTTCCAGGGGGCCGGTGAGACCCAGTACTTC
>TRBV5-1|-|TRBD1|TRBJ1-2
CASSSGTGGYYGYTF
TGCGCCAGCAGCTCGGGGACAGGGGGATACTATGGCTACACCTTC
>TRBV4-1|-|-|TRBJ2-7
CASSQDAVGPYEQYF
TGCGCCAGCAGCCAAGACGCCGTGGGGCCCTACGAGCAGTACTTC
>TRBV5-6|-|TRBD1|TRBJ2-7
CASSLPGQGNSEQYF
TGTGCCAGCAGCCTACCGGGACAGGGGAATAGCGAGCAGTACTTC
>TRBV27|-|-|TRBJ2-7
CASSYGGQPQREQYF
TGTGCCAGCAGTTACGGGGGACAGCCCCAACGCGAGCAGTACTTC
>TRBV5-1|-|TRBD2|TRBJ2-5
CASSLAARGAGETQYF
TGCGCCAGCAGCTTGGCGGCGCGGGGGGCTGGAGAGACCCAGTACTTC
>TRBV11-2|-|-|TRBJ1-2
CASSTPETVVNYGYTF
TGTGCCAGCAGCACACCCGAGACAGTCGTTAACTATGGCTACACCTTC
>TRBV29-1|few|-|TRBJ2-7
CSVAGDSYEQYF
TGCAGCGTCGCCGGGGACTCCTACGAGCAGTACTTC
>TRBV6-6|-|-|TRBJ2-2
CASGEQGPGELFF
TGTGCCAGCGGGGAACAGGGACCCGGGGAGCTGTTTTTT
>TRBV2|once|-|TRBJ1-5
CASSVDSPRSNQPQHF
TGTGCCAGCAGTGTTGACTCCCCAAGGAGCAATCAGCCCCAGCATTTT
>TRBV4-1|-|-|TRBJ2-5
CASSLRVLQETQYF
TGCGCCAGCAGCCTCAGGGTCCTGCAAGAGACCCAGTACTTC
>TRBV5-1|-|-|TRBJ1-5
CASSLGPNQPQHF
TGCGCCAGCAGCTTGGGGCCTAATCAGCCCCAGCATTTT